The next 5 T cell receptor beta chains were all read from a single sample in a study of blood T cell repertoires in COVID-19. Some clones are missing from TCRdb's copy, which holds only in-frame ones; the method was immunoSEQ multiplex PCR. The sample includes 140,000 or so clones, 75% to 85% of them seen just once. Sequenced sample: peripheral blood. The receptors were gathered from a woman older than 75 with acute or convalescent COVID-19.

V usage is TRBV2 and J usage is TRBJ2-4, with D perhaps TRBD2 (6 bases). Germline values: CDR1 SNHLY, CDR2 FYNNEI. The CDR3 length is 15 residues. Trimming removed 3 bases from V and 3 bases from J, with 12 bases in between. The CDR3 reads CASSELRGVKNIQYF. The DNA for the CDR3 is TGTGCCAGCAGTGAGCTGCGGGGAGTCAAAAACATTCAGTACTTC. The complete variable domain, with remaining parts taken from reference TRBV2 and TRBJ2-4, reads EPEVTQTPSHQVTQMGQEVILRCVPISNHLYFYWYRQILGQKVEFLVSFYNNEISEKSEIFDDQFSVERPDGSNFTLKIRSTKLEDSAMYFCASSELRGVKNIQYFGAGTRLSVL.

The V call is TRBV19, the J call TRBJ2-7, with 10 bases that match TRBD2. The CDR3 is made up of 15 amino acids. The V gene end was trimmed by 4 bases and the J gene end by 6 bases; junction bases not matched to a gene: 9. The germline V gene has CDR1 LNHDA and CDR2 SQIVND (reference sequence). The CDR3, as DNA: TGTGCCAGTAGTAAGGAAGCGGGAGGGCCTGGCGAGCAGTACTTC. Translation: CASSKEAGGPGEQYF.

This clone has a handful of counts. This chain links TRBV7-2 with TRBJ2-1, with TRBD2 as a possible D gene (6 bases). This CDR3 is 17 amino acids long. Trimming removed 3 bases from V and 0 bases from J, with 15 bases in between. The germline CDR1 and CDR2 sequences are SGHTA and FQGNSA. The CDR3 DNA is TGTGCCAGCAGCTTCGGGTTGGCGGGGCACTCCTACAATGAGCAGTTCTTC. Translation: CASSFGLAGHSYNEQFF.

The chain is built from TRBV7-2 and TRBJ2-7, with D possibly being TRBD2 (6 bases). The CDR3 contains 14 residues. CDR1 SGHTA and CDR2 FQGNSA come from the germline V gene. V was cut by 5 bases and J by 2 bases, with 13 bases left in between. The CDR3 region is CASSPRAGPYEQYF. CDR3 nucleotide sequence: TGTGCCAGCAGCCCTCGAGCGGGTCCCTACGAGCAGTACTTC. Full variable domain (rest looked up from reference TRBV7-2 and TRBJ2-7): GAGVSQSPSNKVTEKGKDVELRCDPISGHTALYWYRQSLGQGLEFLIYFQGNSAPDKSGLPSDRFSAERTGGSVSTLTIQRTQQEDSAVYLCASSPRAGPYEQYFGPGTRLTVT.

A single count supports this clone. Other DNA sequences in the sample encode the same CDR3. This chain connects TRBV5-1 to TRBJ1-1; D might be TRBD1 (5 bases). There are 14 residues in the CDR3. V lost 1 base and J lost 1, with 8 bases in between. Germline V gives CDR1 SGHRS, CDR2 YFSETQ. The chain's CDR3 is CASSLTGENTEAFF. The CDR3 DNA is TGCGCCAGCAGCTTGACAGGTGAGAACACTGAAGCTTTCTTT.